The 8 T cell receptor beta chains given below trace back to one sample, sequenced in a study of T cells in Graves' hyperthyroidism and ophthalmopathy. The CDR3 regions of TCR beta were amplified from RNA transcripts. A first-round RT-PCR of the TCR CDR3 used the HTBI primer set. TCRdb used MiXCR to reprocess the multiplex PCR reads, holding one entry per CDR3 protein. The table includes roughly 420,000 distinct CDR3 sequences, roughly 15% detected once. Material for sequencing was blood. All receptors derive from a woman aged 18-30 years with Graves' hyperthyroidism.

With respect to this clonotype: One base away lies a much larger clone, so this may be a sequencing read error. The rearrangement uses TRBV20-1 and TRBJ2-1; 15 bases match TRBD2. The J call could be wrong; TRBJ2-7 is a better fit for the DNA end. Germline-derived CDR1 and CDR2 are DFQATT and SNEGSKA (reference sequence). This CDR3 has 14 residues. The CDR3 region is CSAWTSGRAYEQYF. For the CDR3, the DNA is TGCAGTGCATGGACTAGCGGGAGGGCCTATGAGCAGTACTTC.

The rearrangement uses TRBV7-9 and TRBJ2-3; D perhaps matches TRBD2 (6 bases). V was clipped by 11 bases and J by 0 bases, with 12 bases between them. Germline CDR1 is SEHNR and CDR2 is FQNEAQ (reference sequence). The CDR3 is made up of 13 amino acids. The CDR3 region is CAGGVTSTDTQYF. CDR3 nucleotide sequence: TGTGCCGGCGGGGTAACTAGCACAGATACGCAGTATTTT.

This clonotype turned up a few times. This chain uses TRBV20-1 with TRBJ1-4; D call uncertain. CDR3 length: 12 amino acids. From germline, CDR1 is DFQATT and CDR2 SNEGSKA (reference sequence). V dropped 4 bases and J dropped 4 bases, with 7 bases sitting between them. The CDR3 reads CSANDSNEKLFF. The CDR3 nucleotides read TGCAGTGCTAATGATAGTAATGAAAAACTGTTTTTT.

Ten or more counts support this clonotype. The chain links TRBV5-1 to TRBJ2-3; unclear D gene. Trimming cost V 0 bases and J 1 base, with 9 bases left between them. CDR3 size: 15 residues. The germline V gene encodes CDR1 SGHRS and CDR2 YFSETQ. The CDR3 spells CASSLAGDRTDTQYF. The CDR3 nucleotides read TGCGCCAGCAGCTTGGCTGGCGATCGCACAGATACGCAGTATTTT.

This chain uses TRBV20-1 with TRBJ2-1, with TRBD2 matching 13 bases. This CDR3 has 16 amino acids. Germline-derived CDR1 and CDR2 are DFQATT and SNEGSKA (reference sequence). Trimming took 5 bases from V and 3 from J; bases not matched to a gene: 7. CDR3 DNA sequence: TGCAGTGCTCGGACTAGCGGGGGTGGAAACTACAATGAGCAGTTCTTC. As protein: CSARTSGGGNYNEQFF.

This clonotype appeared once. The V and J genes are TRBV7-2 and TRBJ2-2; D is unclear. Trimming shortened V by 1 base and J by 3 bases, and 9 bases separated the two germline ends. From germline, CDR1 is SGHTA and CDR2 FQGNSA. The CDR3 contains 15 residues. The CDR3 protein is CASSLDPEDTGELFF. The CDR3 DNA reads TGTGCCAGCAGCTTAGATCCAGAGGACACCGGGGAGCTGTTTTTT.

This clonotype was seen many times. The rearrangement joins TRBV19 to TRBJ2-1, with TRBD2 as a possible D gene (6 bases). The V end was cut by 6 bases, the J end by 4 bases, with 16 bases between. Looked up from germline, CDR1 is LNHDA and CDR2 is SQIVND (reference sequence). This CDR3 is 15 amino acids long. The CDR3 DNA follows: TGTGCCAGTAGACCGAGGGGCGGGATATACAATGAGCAGTTCTTC. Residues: CASRPRGGIYNEQFF.

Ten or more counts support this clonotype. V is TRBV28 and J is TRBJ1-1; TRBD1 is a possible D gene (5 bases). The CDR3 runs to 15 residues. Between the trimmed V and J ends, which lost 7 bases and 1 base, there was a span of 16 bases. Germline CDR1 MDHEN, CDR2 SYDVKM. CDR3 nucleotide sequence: TGTGCCAGCACCGTCCCCCCGGGGGGGAACACTGAAGCTTTCTTT. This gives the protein CASTVPPGGNTEAFF.